Listed below are T cell receptor beta chains from one sample, sequenced in a study of shared clonotypes between healthy human individuals. Repertoires were generated with immunoSEQ multiplex PCR, while TCRdb's copy carries only in-frame clones and drops some. The table shows 2 million to 2.5 million clones, with 85% to 95% occurring only once. Input material: naive CD4+ T cells from PBMCs. The receptor set was obtained from a man aged 18 to 29 in good health. Some clones in this sample may be carry-over from other donors' samples. Each CDR3 is given with its conserved first and last residue. D genes are given only for firm matches.

D	V	J	DNA	CDR3
NA	TRBV14	TRBJ1-2	TGTGCCAGCAGCCAACAGGGGAGGTATGGCTACACCTTC	CASSQQGRYGYTF
NA	TRBV5-1	TRBJ1-4	TGCGCCAGCAGCTTGGCCGGGTTCTCCCAGGGGCCTGTGGGGTATGAAAAACTGTTTTTT	CASSLAGFSQGPVGYEKLFF
NA	TRBV21-1	TRBJ2-7	TGTGCCAGCAGGTCTACCGGGACCGGTAGCTCCTACGAGCAGTACTTC	CASRSTGTGSSYEQYF
NA	TRBV30	TRBJ1-1	TGTGTGTGTCGGGACGAACGAATCACTGAAGCTTTCTTT	CVCRDERITEAFF
NA	TRBV11-2	TRBJ1-4	TGTGCCAGCACCCCAGGCAATGAAAAACTGTTTTTT	CASTPGNEKLFF
NA	TRBV10-3	TRBJ1-5	TGTGCCCACGCCGGGGGTTACAATCAGCCCCAGCATTTT	CAHAGGYNQPQHF
NA	TRBV9	TRBJ1-1	TGTGCCAGCAGCGTAGTAATGGGCACTGAAGCTTTCTTT	CASSVVMGTEAFF
TRBD1	TRBV7-2	TRBJ2-7	TGTGCCAGCAGCTTGGACAGGAATCCAACCTACGAGCAGTACTTC	CASSLDRNPTYEQYF
NA	TRBV28	TRBJ1-2	TGTGCCAGCAGTTGGGGCACGGTGGGGGGCTACACCTTC	CASSWGTVGGYTF
NA	TRBV29-1	TRBJ1-2	TGCAGCGTAGTGGGGGGGCTGGACTATGGCTACACCTTC	CSVVGGLDYGYTF
TRBD2	TRBV6-4	TRBJ2-1	TGTGCCAGCAGTGACCCCGACTTGGCGGCCCCGGTTTTGATAGCGGGAGGGCCGGGTGAGCAGTTCTTC	CASSDPDLAAPVLIAGGPGEQFF
TRBD1	TRBV19	TRBJ2-3	TGTGCCACGAAGAATAGGGGGCCTGGCACAGATACGCAGTATTTT	CATKNRGPGTDTQYF
TRBD2	TRBV7-2	TRBJ2-5	TGTGCCAGCAGCTTAGGGGGCGGGAGGGGAGAGACCCAGTACTTC	CASSLGGGRGETQYF
NA	TRBV9	TRBJ2-3	TGTGCCAGCAGCGTAGGAGGCGTCGCAAATACGCAGTATTTT	CASSVGGVANTQYF
TRBD2	TRBV9	TRBJ2-3	TGTGCCAGCAGCGTAGAGCCTAGCGGGAGCATAGATACGCAGTATTTT	CASSVEPSGSIDTQYF
TRBD1	TRBV5-1	TRBJ1-4	TGCGCCAGCAGGATGTCCGGGACAGGGGCCGTCGCTAATGAAAAACTGTTTTTT	CASRMSGTGAVANEKLFF